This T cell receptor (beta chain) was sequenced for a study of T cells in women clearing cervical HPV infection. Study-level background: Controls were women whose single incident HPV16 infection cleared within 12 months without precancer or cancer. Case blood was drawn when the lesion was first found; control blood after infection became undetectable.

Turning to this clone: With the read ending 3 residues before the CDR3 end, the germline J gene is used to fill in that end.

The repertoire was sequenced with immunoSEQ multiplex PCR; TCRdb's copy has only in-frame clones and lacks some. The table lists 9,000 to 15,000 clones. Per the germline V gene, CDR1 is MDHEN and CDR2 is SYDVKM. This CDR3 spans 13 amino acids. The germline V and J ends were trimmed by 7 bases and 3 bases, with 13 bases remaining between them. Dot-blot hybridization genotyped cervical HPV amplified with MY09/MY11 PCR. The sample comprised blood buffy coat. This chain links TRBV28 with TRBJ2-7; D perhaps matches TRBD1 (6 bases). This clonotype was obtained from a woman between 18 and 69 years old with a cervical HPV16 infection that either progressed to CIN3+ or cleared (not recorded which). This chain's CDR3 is CASTRDRNYEQYF. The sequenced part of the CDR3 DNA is TGTGCCAGCACCCGCGACAGGAACTACGAG.